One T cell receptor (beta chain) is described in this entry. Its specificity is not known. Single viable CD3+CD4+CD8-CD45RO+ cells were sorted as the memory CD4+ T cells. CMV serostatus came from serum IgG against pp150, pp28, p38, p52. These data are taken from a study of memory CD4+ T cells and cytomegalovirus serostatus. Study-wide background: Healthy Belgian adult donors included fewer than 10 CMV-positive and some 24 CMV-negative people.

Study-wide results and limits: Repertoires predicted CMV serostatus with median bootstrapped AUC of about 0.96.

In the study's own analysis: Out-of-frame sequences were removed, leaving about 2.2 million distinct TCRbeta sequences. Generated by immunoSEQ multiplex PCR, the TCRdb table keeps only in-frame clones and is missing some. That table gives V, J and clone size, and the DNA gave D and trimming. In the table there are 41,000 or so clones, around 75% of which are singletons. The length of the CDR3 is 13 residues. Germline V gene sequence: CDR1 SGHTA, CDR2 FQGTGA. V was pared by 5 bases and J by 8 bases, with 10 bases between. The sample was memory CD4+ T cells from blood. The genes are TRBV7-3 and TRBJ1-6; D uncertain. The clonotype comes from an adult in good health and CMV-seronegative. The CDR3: CASSLDMDSPLHF. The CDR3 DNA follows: TGTGCCAGCAGCCTAGACATGGATTCACCCCTCCACTTT.